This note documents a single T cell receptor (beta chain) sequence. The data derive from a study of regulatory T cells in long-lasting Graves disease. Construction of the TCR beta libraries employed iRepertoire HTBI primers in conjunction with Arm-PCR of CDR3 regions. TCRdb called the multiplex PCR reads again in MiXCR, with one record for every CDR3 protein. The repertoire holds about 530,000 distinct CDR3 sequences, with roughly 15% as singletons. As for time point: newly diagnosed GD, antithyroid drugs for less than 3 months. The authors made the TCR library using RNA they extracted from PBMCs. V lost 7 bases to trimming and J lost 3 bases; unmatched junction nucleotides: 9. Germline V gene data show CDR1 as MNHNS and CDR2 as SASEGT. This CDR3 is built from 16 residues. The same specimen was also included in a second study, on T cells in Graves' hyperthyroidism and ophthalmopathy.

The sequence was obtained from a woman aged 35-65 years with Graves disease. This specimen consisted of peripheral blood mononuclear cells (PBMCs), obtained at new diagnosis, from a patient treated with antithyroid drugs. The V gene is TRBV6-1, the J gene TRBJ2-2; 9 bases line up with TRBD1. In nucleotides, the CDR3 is TGTGCCAGCAAACTGGGACAGGGACGGGACACCGGGGAGCTGTTTTTT. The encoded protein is CASKLGQGRDTGELFF.